The clone carrying this T cell receptor beta chain was counted at least ten times. Its antigen is as yet unknown. The sample is drawn from a study of T cells in Graves' hyperthyroidism and ophthalmopathy. Study outcomes and limitations: With a median lead of roughly 6.2 months before onset, the model predicted ophthalmopathy.

Amplification of TCR beta CDR3 regions was performed using RNA transcripts as template. Initially, a first-round RT-PCR of the TCR CDR3 employed the HTBI primer set. TCRdb ran MiXCR on the multiplex PCR reads and lists one entry per CDR3 protein. The sample records 620,000 or so distinct CDR3 sequences, about 14% being singletons. Germline loops: CDR1 LGHNA, CDR2 YSLEER. V was shortened by 0 bases and J by 3 bases, with 11 bases between the two germline ends. The CDR3 has 15 residues. This sequence was found in a woman between 50 and 59 years old with Graves' ophthalmopathy. The chain combines TRBV4-3 with TRBJ1-1; no definite D call. Sequences were obtained from blood. CDR3 region: CASSQDGSSYTEAFF. CDR3 sequence (DNA): TGCGCCAGCAGCCAAGATGGGTCGAGTTACACTGAAGCTTTCTTT.